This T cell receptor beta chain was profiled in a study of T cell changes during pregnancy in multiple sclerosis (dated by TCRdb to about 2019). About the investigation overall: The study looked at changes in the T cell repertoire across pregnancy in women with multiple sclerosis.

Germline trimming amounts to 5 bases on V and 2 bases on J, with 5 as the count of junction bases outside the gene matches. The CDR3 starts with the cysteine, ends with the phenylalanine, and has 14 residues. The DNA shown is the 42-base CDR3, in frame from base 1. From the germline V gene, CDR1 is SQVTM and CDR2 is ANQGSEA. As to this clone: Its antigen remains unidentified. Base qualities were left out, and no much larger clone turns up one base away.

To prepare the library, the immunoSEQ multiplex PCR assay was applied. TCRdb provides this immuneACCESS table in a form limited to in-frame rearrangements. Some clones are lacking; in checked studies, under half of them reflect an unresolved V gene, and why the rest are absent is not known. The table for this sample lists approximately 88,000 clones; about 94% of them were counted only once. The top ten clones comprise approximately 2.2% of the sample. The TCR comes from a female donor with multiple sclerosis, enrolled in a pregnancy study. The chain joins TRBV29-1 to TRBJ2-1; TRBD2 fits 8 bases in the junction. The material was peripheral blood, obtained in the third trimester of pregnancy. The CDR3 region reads CSVSQLAAYNEQFF. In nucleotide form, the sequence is TGCAGCGTTTCTCAACTAGCGGCCTACAATGAGCAGTTCTTC.